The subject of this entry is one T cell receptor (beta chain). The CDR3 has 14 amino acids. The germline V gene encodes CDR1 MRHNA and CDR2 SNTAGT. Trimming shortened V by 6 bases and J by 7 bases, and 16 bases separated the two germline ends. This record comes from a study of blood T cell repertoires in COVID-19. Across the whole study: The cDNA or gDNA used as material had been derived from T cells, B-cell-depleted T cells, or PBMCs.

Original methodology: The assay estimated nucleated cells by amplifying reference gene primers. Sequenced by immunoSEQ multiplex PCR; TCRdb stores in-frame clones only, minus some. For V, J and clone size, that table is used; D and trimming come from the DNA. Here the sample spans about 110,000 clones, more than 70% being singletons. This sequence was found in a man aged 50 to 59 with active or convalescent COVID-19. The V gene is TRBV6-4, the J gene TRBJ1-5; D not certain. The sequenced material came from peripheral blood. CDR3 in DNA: TGTGCCAGCAGCCCGGAGATCTCGGGGCAGCCCCAGCATTTT. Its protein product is CASSPEISGQPQHF.